These 28 T cell receptor beta chains originate from one sample sequenced in a study of blood T cell repertoires in COVID-19. The repertoire was sequenced with immunoSEQ multiplex PCR; TCRdb's copy has only in-frame clones and lacks some. Of about 200,000 clones in the sample, 70% to 90% were seen once. The sample comprised peripheral blood. The receptors here all came from a middle-aged man with COVID-19, enrolled during active disease.

The rearrangement links TRBV19 to TRBJ2-2; tentatively, D is TRBD1 (5 bases). CDR1 LNHDA and CDR2 SQIVND come from the germline V gene (reference sequence). V was trimmed by 3 bases and J by 6 bases, leaving 8 bases between them. CDR3 length: 13 residues. CDR3 nucleotides: TGTGCCAGTAGTATCAGGGAAGCCGGGGAGCTGTTTTTT. Protein sequence: CASSIREAGELFF.

The chain couples TRBV29-1 to TRBJ1-2; 8 nucleotides align to TRBD1. V lost 7 bases to trimming and J lost 4 bases; unmatched junction nucleotides: 11. From germline, CDR1 is SQVTM and CDR2 ANQGSEA. CDR3 length: 14 amino acids. CDR3 DNA sequence: TGCAGCGCCCAGAGGCAGGGGGCGAGCTATGGCTACACCTTC. Translating it yields CSAQRQGASYGYTF.

The V gene is TRBV7-8, the J gene TRBJ2-1, with D possibly TRBD2 on 6 matching bases. The germline V and J ends were trimmed by 4 bases and 6 bases, with 13 bases remaining between them. The CDR3 runs to 14 residues. CDR1 is SGHVS, CDR2 FQNEAQ, per germline. The CDR3 DNA is TGTGCCAGCAGCTCCCCTTGGGGGGTCAATGAGCAGTTCTTC. Translation gives CASSSPWGVNEQFF.

The chain uses TRBV15 and TRBJ1-3, with a possible D match to TRBD1 (6 bases). CDR3 length: 12 residues. Deletions cut 0 bases from V and 14 bases from J, with 11 bases between. Germline V gene sequence: CDR1 LNHNV, CDR2 YYDKDF (reference sequence). CDR3 in amino acids: CATSRDGWGLYF. The CDR3 bases are TGTGCCACCAGCAGAGATGGTTGGGGGCTATATTTT.

The V and J genes are TRBV15 and TRBJ1-1; weak D call: TRBD1 (6 bases). Trimming took 4 bases from V and 6 from J, leaving 18 bases between them. Germline values: CDR1 LNHNV, CDR2 YYDKDF (reference sequence). The CDR3 runs 15 residues. CDR3 region: CATSIRQEPNAEAFF. The CDR3 DNA is TGTGCCACCAGCATCCGACAGGAACCTAATGCTGAAGCTTTCTTT.

Regarding this clone: This may come from a read error, since a much larger clone is one base off. This chain links TRBV7-3 with TRBJ2-1; 12 bases align to TRBD2. Germline CDR1 reads SGHTA; CDR2 reads FQGTGA. The CDR3 is made up of 15 amino acids. The V and J ends lost 3 bases and 4 bases, in that order; junction bases with no gene match: 1. CDR3 sequence (DNA): TGTGCCAGCAGCTTTACTAGCGGGGGGTACAATGAGCAGTTCTTC. Translated, it gives CASSFTSGGYNEQFF.

The chain links TRBV19 to TRBJ1-1; D may be TRBD1 (6 bases). The CDR3 runs to 14 residues. Germline values: CDR1 LNHDA, CDR2 SQIVND (reference sequence). Trimming pared 6 bases from V and 5 bases from J, leaving 16 bases between. The CDR3 region is CASREQGGRTEAFF. The CDR3 bases are TGTGCCAGTAGGGAACAGGGAGGGAGGACTGAAGCTTTCTTT.

The chain links TRBV6-1 to TRBJ2-7; D gene uncertain. Trimming removed 3 bases at V and 3 bases at J, with 15 bases between. CDR1 is MNHNS and CDR2 is SASEGT in the germline V gene. CDR3 size: 15 residues. The CDR3 reads CASSEVQNMDYEQYF. In nucleotides, the CDR3 is TGTGCCAGCAGTGAGGTACAGAATATGGACTACGAGCAGTACTTC.

The chain joins TRBV12-5 to TRBJ2-1; 13 nucleotides line up with TRBD2. The germline V gene encodes CDR1 LGHNT and CDR2 FRNRAP. The CDR3 length is 18 residues. The ends lost 6 bases at V and 0 bases at J; junction bases unmatched: 8. The CDR3 loop is CASGPGLAGPSSYNEQFF. For the CDR3, the DNA is TGTGCTAGTGGCCCGGGACTAGCGGGGCCTAGCTCCTACAATGAGCAGTTCTTC.

The CDR3 sequence: CSVAVLETQYF. For the CDR3, the DNA is TGCAGCGTTGCCGTTCTGGAGACCCAGTACTTC. V is TRBV29-1 and J is TRBJ2-5; no clear D. From germline, CDR1 is SQVTM and CDR2 ANQGSEA. The CDR3 is made up of 11 amino acids. Trimming removed 4 bases at V and 5 bases at J, with 8 bases between. Full variable domain (rest looked up from reference TRBV29-1 and TRBJ2-5): SAVISQKPSRDICQRGTSLTIQCQVDSQVTMMFWYRQQPGQSLTLIATANQGSEATYESGFVIDKFPISRPNLTFSTLTVSNMSPEDSSIYLCSVAVLETQYFGPGTRLLVL.

The CDR3 here is CSASVTTDRGNYGYTF. CDR3 in DNA: TGCAGTGCTAGTGTTACAACGGACAGGGGGAACTATGGCTACACCTTC. J is TRBJ1-2 and V is TRBV20-1; the match to TRBD1 covers 10 bases. V was pared by 3 bases and J by 2 bases, with 9 bases of the junction left unmatched. Germline CDR1 and CDR2: DFQATT and SNEGSKA (reference sequence). The CDR3 runs to 16 residues.

The V call is TRBV5-1, the J call TRBJ2-2; 8 bases align to TRBD1. The length of the CDR3 is 15 residues. Germline V gives CDR1 SGHRS, CDR2 YFSETQ. V was clipped by 5 bases and J by 1 base; unmatched bases: 4. The CDR3 spells CASRAGTGNTGELFF. The CDR3 DNA is TGCGCCAGCAGAGCCGGGACAGGGAACACCGGGGAGCTGTTTTTT.

This chain uses TRBV6-5 with TRBJ2-1; 10 bases line up with TRBD1. This CDR3 has 15 residues. The V gene end was trimmed by 5 bases and the J gene end by 6 bases; junction bases not matched to a gene: 7. Germline V gives CDR1 MNHEY, CDR2 SVGAGI. The CDR3 DNA follows: TGTGCCAGCAGTCCCCGGACAGGGGGTGGCAATGAGCAGTTCTTC. Amino acids: CASSPRTGGGNEQFF.

J is TRBJ1-1 and V is TRBV28; D remains unclear. The CDR3 loop spans 10 amino acids. V was trimmed by 8 bases and J by 7 bases, leaving 8 bases between them. The germline CDR1 and CDR2 sequences are MDHEN and SYDVKM. The CDR3 DNA reads as TGTGCCAGCGCTAATGGTGAAGCTTTCTTT. Translating gives CASANGEAFF.

This clone was seen a single time. The chain links TRBV6-6 to TRBJ1-6; no clear D. V lost 6 bases, J lost 10 bases, and 10 bases lay in between. This CDR3 region has 12 residues. CDR1 and CDR2 (germline): MNHNY, SVGAGI (reference sequence). In nucleotides, the CDR3 is TGTGCCAGCAGACACCCTGAATCACCCCTCCACTTT. Its translation is CASRHPESPLHF.

The rearrangement uses TRBV5-5 and TRBJ2-7; tentative D call: TRBD1 (5 bases). The V gene lost 0 bases and the J gene lost 5 bases, with 12 bases spanning the gap. The CDR3 has 14 residues. Looked up from germline, CDR1 is SGHKS and CDR2 is YYEKEE (reference sequence). CDR3 coding DNA: TGTGCCAGCAGCTTGGGTAGCAGGGCCAACGAGCAGTACTTC. It specifies CASSLGSRANEQYF.

The rearrangement links TRBV27 to TRBJ2-7, with a weak D call TRBD1 (5 bases). V was cut by 5 bases and J by 7 bases, with 12 bases left in between. Per germline, CDR1 MNHEY and CDR2 SMNVEV (reference sequence). There are 12 residues in the CDR3. This CDR3 reads CASSTFGQEQYF. DNA for the CDR3: TGTGCCAGCAGTACCTTCGGACAAGAGCAGTACTTC.

The chain links TRBV3-1 (or the pseudogene TRBV3-2) to TRBJ2-7, with 8 nucleotides matching TRBD2. Germline CDR1 and CDR2: LGHDT and YNNKEL (reference sequence). The CDR3 is 14 amino acids. V gave up 2 bases and J gave up 7 bases; unmatched junction bases: 7. CDR3 DNA sequence: TGTGCCAGCAGCCAAACGGGGGGGCCAGGAGAGCAGTACTTC. The encoded protein is CASSQTGGPGEQYF.

J is TRBJ2-1 and V is TRBV15; 12 bases are shared with TRBD2. Trimming took 3 bases from V and 2 from J; bases not matched to a gene: 8. Per the germline V gene, CDR1 is LNHNV and CDR2 is YYDKDF (reference sequence). This CDR3 is built from 18 residues. The CDR3 loop reads CATSSRLAGVAAYNEQFF. CDR3 in DNA: TGTGCCACCAGCAGCCGACTAGCGGGAGTGGCGGCCTACAATGAGCAGTTCTTC.

This clone was counted a single time. This chain links TRBV27 with TRBJ1-5; the match to TRBD1 covers 7 bases. Germline assignment: CDR1 MNHEY and CDR2 SMNVEV (reference sequence). J lost 4 bases, V lost 6 bases, and 3 bases had no gene match. This CDR3 has 13 residues. The CDR3 protein is CASRVTGNQPQHF. CDR3 sequence (DNA): TGTGCCAGCAGGGTGACAGGGAATCAGCCCCAGCATTTT.

The chain has TRBV14 and TRBJ2-3, with 13 nucleotides matching TRBD2. The V gene end was trimmed by 4 bases and the J gene end by 8 bases; junction bases not matched to a gene: 9. Germline V gene data show CDR1 as SGHDN and CDR2 as FVKESK. The length of the CDR3 is 16 residues. CDR3 DNA sequence: TGTGCCAGCAGCCCTCTCGGACTAGCGGGAGATGGTACGCAGTATTTT. Amino acids: CASSPLGLAGDGTQYF. Combining the CDR3 with reference TRBV14 and TRBJ2-3 gives the whole variable domain EAGVTQFPSHSVIEKGQTVTLRCDPISGHDNLYWYRRVMGKEIKFLLHFVKESKQDESGMPNNRFLAERTGGTYSTLKVQPAELEDSGVYFCASSPLGLAGDGTQYFGPGTRLTVL.

The rearrangement joins TRBV5-1 to TRBJ2-3, with 12 positions matching TRBD1. The length of the CDR3 is 16 residues. Germline V CDR1 and CDR2: SGHRS, YFSETQ. Trimming cost V 4 bases and J 2 bases; bases outside gene matches: 5. The CDR3 is CASSPGDRGPTDTQYF. In nucleotides, the CDR3 is TGCGCCAGCAGCCCAGGGGACAGGGGGCCCACAGATACGCAGTATTTT.

This clone was seen more than once but under ten times. The chain has TRBV19 and TRBJ2-2, with 9 bases matching TRBD1. Germline V gives CDR1 LNHDA, CDR2 SQIVND (reference sequence). CDR3 length: 15 residues. J gave up 6 bases and V 5 bases, and 7 bases lay outside the gene matches. CDR3 DNA: TGTGCCAGTAGTCCGAGGACAGGGGCCGCCGGGGAGCTGTTTTTT. Its protein product is CASSPRTGAAGELFF. The complete variable domain, with remaining parts taken from reference TRBV19 and TRBJ2-2, reads DGGITQSPKYLFRKEGQNVTLSCEQNLNHDAMYWYRQDPGQGLRLIYYSQIVNDFQKGDIAEGYSVSREKKESFPLTVTSAQKNPTAFYLCASSPRTGAAGELFFGEGSRLTVL.

The chain employs TRBV3-1 (or the pseudogene TRBV3-2) and TRBJ1-1, with no clear D. Trimming pared 4 bases from V and 0 bases from J, leaving 12 bases between. The CDR3 length is 15 residues. The germline V gene encodes CDR1 LGHDT and CDR2 YNNKEL (reference sequence). DNA of the CDR3: TGTGCCAGCAGCCGGTCACAGAGAATGAACACTGAAGCTTTCTTT. Amino acid sequence: CASSRSQRMNTEAFF.

This clone has a single count. This chain uses TRBV28 with TRBJ1-4; 7 bases fit TRBD1. Germline V gene sequence: CDR1 MDHEN, CDR2 SYDVKM. There are 11 residues in the CDR3. Trimming at V came to 7 bases and at J to 16 bases, leaving 9 bases not matched to a gene. CDR3 nucleotides: TGTGCCAGCATGGAGGCAGGGGGTTGGTTTTTT. The encoded protein is CASMEAGGWFF.

CDR3 loop: CASCQGLGNSPLHF. In DNA form, the CDR3 reads TGTGCCAGCTGCCAGGGGCTCGGTAATTCACCCCTCCACTTT. V and J are TRBV6-5 and TRBJ1-6; D perhaps matches TRBD1 (6 bases). Germline V gene lookup returns CDR1 MNHEY and CDR2 SVGAGI. The CDR3 spans 14 residues. Trimming shortened V by 8 bases and J by 6 bases, and 14 bases separated the two germline ends.

The J gene is TRBJ2-1, the V gene TRBV3-1 (or the pseudogene TRBV3-2); 8 positions agree with TRBD2. The CDR3 extends over 15 amino acids. J lost 6 bases, V lost 0 bases, and 4 bases had no gene match. Germline V gene data show CDR1 as LGHDT and CDR2 as YNNKEL (reference sequence). The chain's CDR3 is CASSQEGLAGNEQFF. The CDR3 nucleotides are TGTGCCAGCAGCCAAGAAGGGCTAGCGGGCAATGAGCAGTTCTTC.

The chain is built from TRBV9 and TRBJ1-2; weak D call: TRBD1 (6 bases). Trimming cost V 4 bases and J 2 bases, with 18 bases left between them. The CDR3 has 16 residues. The V gene's germline CDR1 is SGDLS and CDR2 YYNGEE. The CDR3 is CASSPTSGVLNYGYTF. CDR3 DNA sequence: TGTGCCAGCAGCCCCACATCAGGGGTTCTCAACTATGGCTACACCTTC.